These 11 T cell receptor beta chains originate from one sample sequenced in a study of blood T cell repertoires in COVID-19. Using immunoSEQ multiplex PCR, the repertoire was profiled, and TCRdb retains in-frame clones only, with some absent. Of a few hundred thousand clones listed, 85% to 90% are singletons. The sample comprised peripheral blood. These receptors were obtained from a man aged 18-30 years with COVID-19, enrolled during active disease.

The chain carries TRBV7-8 and TRBJ1-4, with TRBD1 identical over 12 bases. The CDR3 totals 18 residues. Germline assignment: CDR1 SGHVS and CDR2 FQNEAQ. The V gene end was trimmed by 3 bases and the J gene end by 0 bases; junction bases not matched to a gene: 5. This chain's CDR3 is CASSLGTGGSATNEKLFF. The CDR3 nucleotides read TGTGCCAGCAGCTTGGGGACAGGGGGCAGTGCAACTAATGAAAAACTGTTTTTT.

The chain carries TRBV5-1 and TRBJ2-7; 8 bases map to TRBD1. The CDR3 has 15 amino acids. Germline assignment: CDR1 SGHRS and CDR2 YFSETQ. J gave up 0 bases and V 4 bases, and 6 bases lay outside the gene matches. The CDR3 spells CASSPTGTGSYEQYF. In DNA form, the CDR3 reads TGCGCCAGCAGCCCCACCGGGACAGGCTCCTACGAGCAGTACTTC.

The genes are TRBV6-5 and TRBJ2-5; D not resolved. The CDR3 sequence is 11 residues long. Germline CDR1 MNHEY, CDR2 SVGAGI. The V gene lost 5 bases and the J gene lost 2 bases, with 3 bases spanning the gap. In DNA form, the CDR3 reads TGTGCCAGCAGTCAACAAGAGACCCAGTACTTC. Translation: CASSQQETQYF.

This clone was counted a single time. V usage is TRBV7-2 and J usage is TRBJ1-2; 7 nucleotides agree with TRBD1. Losses at the gene ends were 3 bases for V and 1 base for J; bases not matched to a gene: 2. The length of the CDR3 is 14 residues. The germline CDR1 and CDR2 sequences are SGHTA and FQGNSA. The CDR3 sequence is CASSLGTVNYGYTF. CDR3 coding DNA: TGTGCCAGCAGCTTGGGGACAGTTAACTATGGCTACACCTTC.

The J gene is TRBJ2-1, the V gene TRBV29-1; 10 nucleotides match TRBD2. Germline values: CDR1 SQVTM, CDR2 ANQGSEA. The CDR3 consists of 15 residues. Unmatched junction bases numbered 7, after V lost 6 bases and J lost 2 bases. CDR3 protein: CSVHRTSGTYNEQFF. The CDR3 DNA reads as TGCAGCGTCCACCGGACTAGCGGCACCTACAATGAGCAGTTCTTC.

The chain combines TRBV4-1 with TRBJ2-5, with D possibly matching TRBD2 (6 bases). Trimming shortened V by 4 bases and J by 2 bases, and 11 bases separated the two germline ends. Germline CDR1 MGHRA, CDR2 YSYEKL. The CDR3 is 14 residues long. The CDR3 loop reads CASSPQAGQETQYF. CDR3 bases: TGCGCCAGCAGCCCTCAGGCGGGGCAAGAGACCCAGTACTTC.

The chain joins TRBV5-1 to TRBJ1-4, with 11 bases lining up with TRBD1. Germline V gene lookup returns CDR1 SGHRS and CDR2 YFSETQ. After removal of 4 bases from V and 10 bases from J, the junction contained 6 bases not matched to a gene. This CDR3 has 14 amino acids. In DNA, the CDR3 is TGCGCCAGCAGCAATAGGACAGGGGGCGGAAAACTGTTTTTT. Residues: CASSNRTGGGKLFF.

This clone was seen a handful of times. This chain connects TRBV18 to TRBJ2-7; 11 positions agree with TRBD2. The CDR3 is 15 residues long. V was clipped by 6 bases and J by 0 bases; unmatched bases: 4. The germline V gene has CDR1 KGHSH and CDR2 LQKENI. DNA of the CDR3: TGTGCCAGCTCGGTGGGACTAGCGGACTCCTACGAGCAGTACTTC. Its translation is CASSVGLADSYEQYF.

This clone turned up a few times. The chain uses TRBV6-5 and TRBJ2-2; 8 bases map to TRBD1. V shed 2 bases and J 4 bases; nucleotides not matched to a gene: 3. Per the germline V gene, CDR1 is MNHEY and CDR2 is SVGAGI. This CDR3 is built from 15 residues. CDR3 coding DNA: TGTGCCAGCAGTTACCGGACAGGGACCACCGGGGAGCTGTTTTTT. It specifies CASSYRTGTTGELFF.

This chain links TRBV25-1 with TRBJ2-1; 9 nucleotides agree with TRBD2. The CDR3 has 18 residues. Germline CDR1 is MGHDK and CDR2 is SYGVNS. Germline trimming cut 1 base from V and 0 bases from J; bases unmatched to any gene: 7. The CDR3 nucleotides are TGTGCCAGCAGTGAATGGGGGACTAGCCCAAGCTCCTACAATGAGCAGTTCTTC. This codes for CASSEWGTSPSSYNEQFF.

The chain combines TRBV2 with TRBJ1-2; D call uncertain. V was cut by 4 bases and J by 2 bases, with 14 bases left in between. The CDR3 length is 15 residues. Germline CDR1 and CDR2: SNHLY and FYNNEI. The CDR3 region has the DNA TGTGCCAGCAGTGTGATGGGAGGACGGAACTATGGCTACACCTTC. It yields the protein CASSVMGGRNYGYTF.